Listed below are T cell receptor beta chains from one sample, sequenced in a study of cytomegalovirus exposure and HLA in healthy donors. Assay used: immunoSEQ multiplex PCR; TCRdb lists only in-frame clones, some missing. The repertoire holds more than 150,000 clones, with roughly 82% as singletons. Sequencing was done on a sample of PBMCs. Receptor source: a man aged 40-55 years in good health and CMV-seronegative. The CDR3 runs from the conserved cysteine through the conserved F or W. Fields, in order: J gene, clone size, D gene, V gene, CDR3 DNA, CDR3 protein. The D gene is left open where the match is weak. The size field is filled for only some rows; it gives once, few, many or a size class.

>TRBJ2-1|NA|NA|TRBV5-1
TGCGCCAGCAGCCCCAACGGGGTTGATGAGCAGTTCTTC
CASSPNGVDEQFF
>TRBJ2-3|NA|TRBD1|TRBV19
TGTGCCAGTAGGTCGACAGGGGGCCCGGATACGCAGTATTTT
CASRSTGGPDTQYF
>TRBJ2-5|NA|TRBD2|TRBV7-2
TGTGCCAGCAGCTTAGGGATCGCGGGAGGTTGGGAGACCCAGTACTTC
CASSLGIAGGWETQYF
>TRBJ1-4|NA|TRBD1|TRBV18
TGTGCCAGCTCACCAAGAGTAGGGGGCGGTGAAAAACTGTTTTTT
CASSPRVGGGEKLFF
>TRBJ1-1|NA|NA|TRBV9
TGTGCCAGCAGCTTCAGGGGACAGAACACTGAAGCTTTCTTT
CASSFRGQNTEAFF
>TRBJ2-5|NA|TRBD2|TRBV9
TGTGCCAGCAGCGTAGGTTTCGGAGCGGGGGGGTTGGGAGAGACCCAGTACTTC
CASSVGFGAGGLGETQYF
>TRBJ1-3|NA|TRBD1|TRBV6-1
TGTGCCAGCGAGAGGGACAGGAGCTCTGGAAACACCATATATTTT
CASERDRSSGNTIYF
>TRBJ2-1|NA|NA|TRBV27
TGTGCCACCAGCCGGGAGCTGAGAGGCAATGAGCAGTTCTTC
CATSRELRGNEQFF
>TRBJ1-5|NA|NA|TRBV7-3
TGTGCCAGCAGCCCATCGGACAGCCAAGATCAGCCCCAGCATTTT
CASSPSDSQDQPQHF
>TRBJ1-2|NA|NA|TRBV27
TGTGCCAGCAGTTATTCCGCGCGTTATGGCTACACCTTC
CASSYSARYGYTF
>TRBJ2-7|NA|TRBD1|TRBV20-1
TGCAGTGCCCCGGACAGGAACGAGCAGTACTTC
CSAPDRNEQYF
>TRBJ2-1|once|NA|TRBV4-3
TGCGCCAGCAGCCATCGAGCACTGAGCTCCTACAATGAGCAGTTCTTC
CASSHRALSSYNEQFF
>TRBJ2-7|NA|NA|TRBV18
TGTGCCAGCTCACAGAGGACTCCCACTTCCAACGAGCAGTACTTC
CASSQRTPTSNEQYF
>TRBJ2-3|few|NA|TRBV4-3
TGCGCCAGCAGCCATCAGGGATCCCTCACAGATACGCAGTATTTT
CASSHQGSLTDTQYF
>TRBJ2-7|NA|NA|TRBV21-1
TGTGCCAGCAGCAACCCCTGGACTAGCGGGTCCGGCTACGAGCAGTACTTC
CASSNPWTSGSGYEQYF
>TRBJ2-5|few|NA|TRBV4-1
TGCGCCAGCAGCCAAGATACGGGGGCCCAGTACTTC
CASSQDTGAQYF
>TRBJ1-1|NA|NA|TRBV30
TGTGCCTGGAGTTCTAAGGGCTGGGAGATGAACACTGAAGCTTTCTTT
CAWSSKGWEMNTEAFF
>TRBJ2-5|once|NA|TRBV18
TGTGCCAGCCAGTCACGGGATTCGGAGACCCAGTACTTC
CASQSRDSETQYF
>TRBJ2-5|NA|TRBD1|TRBV19
TGTGCCAGCAAGACAGGGGGCGCGGGAGAGACCCAGTACTTC
CASKTGGAGETQYF
>TRBJ1-1|NA|NA|TRBV5-1
TGCGCCAGCAGCTCCGCTGACAGGCTGAACACTGAAGCTTTCTTT
CASSSADRLNTEAFF
>TRBJ1-3|NA|NA|TRBV19
TGTGCCAGCAAAGCGTCAGATAGCTCTGGAAACACCATATATTTT
CASKASDSSGNTIYF
>TRBJ1-1|NA|TRBD1|TRBV10-3
TGTGCCATCAGTGAGTCGACAGGGACAGGGAACGCTTTCTTT
CAISESTGTGNAFF
>TRBJ2-1|NA|NA|TRBV27
TGTGCCAGCACCAGACTTGGCTACAATGAGCAGTTCTTC
CASTRLGYNEQFF
>TRBJ2-3|NA|TRBD2|TRBV5-1
TGCGCCAGCAGCTTGGGGGAGGGCGCTAGCACAGATACGCAGTATTTT
CASSLGEGASTDTQYF
>TRBJ2-5|once|TRBD2|TRBV7-2
TGTGCCAGCAGCCGCGCCGGGGCTAGCGGACAAGAGACCCAGTACTTC
CASSRAGASGQETQYF
>TRBJ2-2|once|TRBD2|TRBV5-4
TGTGCCAGCAGCTTAAAACTAGCGGGGCGTACCGGGGAGCTGTTTTTT
CASSLKLAGRTGELFF
>TRBJ2-5|NA|NA|TRBV19
TGTGCCAGTACCTCTAGGCATCGAGAGACCCAGTACTTC
CASTSRHRETQYF
>TRBJ2-7|NA|TRBD1|TRBV7-9
TGTGCCAGCAGCGGCCGGGACAGCCTCGAGCAGTACTTC
CASSGRDSLEQYF
>TRBJ2-7|NA|TRBD2|TRBV6-7
TGTGCCAGCAGCTCGCGGGGGGGTCACTACGAGCAGTACTTC
CASSSRGGHYEQYF
>TRBJ2-1|few|NA|TRBV7-3
TGTGCCAGCAGCACATCGGGGAACCTTTTTGGCAATGAGCAGTTCTTC
CASSTSGNLFGNEQFF
>TRBJ2-7|few|TRBD1|TRBV11-3
TGTGCCAGCAGCTTAGATAGGGCAGGGGGCTCCTACGAGCAGTACTTC
CASSLDRAGGSYEQYF
>TRBJ2-1|once|TRBD2|TRBV27
TGTGCCAGCAGTTCCCGACTAGCGGGAGGGAATGAGCAGTTCTTC
CASSSRLAGGNEQFF
>TRBJ2-1|NA|NA|TRBV9
TGTGCCAGCAGCGTAGCTAAAACCGACAATGAGCAGTTCTTC
CASSVAKTDNEQFF
>TRBJ2-3|NA|TRBD1|TRBV9
TGTGCCAGCAGCGTACTACAGGGGTCCCTTTCAGATACGCAGTATTTT
CASSVLQGSLSDTQYF
>TRBJ2-3|NA|TRBD2|TRBV15
TGTGCCACCAGCCGGAGTCTAGCGGGACTAAGCACAGATACGCAGTATTTT
CATSRSLAGLSTDTQYF
>TRBJ1-1|NA|NA|TRBV10-2
TGCGCCAGCAAGAGGTCTTCGAACACTGAAGCTTTCTTT
CASKRSSNTEAFF
>TRBJ2-5|NA|NA|TRBV28
TGTGCCAGCAGTCCTCGGAGCACTAAGAGAACCCAGTACTTC
CASSPRSTKRTQYF
>TRBJ2-7|NA|NA|TRBV5-4
TGTGCCAGCAGCCCCACAGGGCCCTACGAGCAGTACTTC
CASSPTGPYEQYF
>TRBJ2-1|NA|TRBD2|TRBV4-3
TGCGCCAGCAGCCGGAACCAGCTCACTAGCGGGAGCGTGCACAATGAGCAGTTCTTC
CASSRNQLTSGSVHNEQFF
>TRBJ1-2|NA|NA|TRBV9
TGTGCCAGCAGCTCAGGGGCCCTAGGGTATGGCTACACCTTC
CASSSGALGYGYTF
>TRBJ1-2|NA|NA|TRBV27
TGTGCCAGCAGTTTTAACCCCCGACAGGCGGCTAAGTTCGGCTACACCTTC
CASSFNPRQAAKFGYTF
>TRBJ2-5|NA|NA|TRBV6-1
TGTGCCAGCAGCGGGACTCAAGAGACCCAGTACTTC
CASSGTQETQYF
>TRBJ1-2|once|NA|TRBV7-8
TGTGCCAGCAGCTTAGTAGGGGACTACCGTTATGGCTACACCTTC
CASSLVGDYRYGYTF
>TRBJ1-1|NA|TRBD1|TRBV30
TGTGCCTGGAGTGCACAGGGGGCGTCCACTGAAGCTTTCTTT
CAWSAQGASTEAFF
>TRBJ2-1|NA|TRBD1|TRBV4-1
TGCGCCAGCAGCCAAGATCTGGGACAGGGCACCTACAATGAGCAGTTCTTC
CASSQDLGQGTYNEQFF
>TRBJ1-3|NA|NA|TRBV6-5
TGTGCCAGCAGTTACGGGACACGGAGCTCTGGAAACACCATATATTTT
CASSYGTRSSGNTIYF
>TRBJ1-3|NA|NA|TRBV4-1
TGCGCCAGCACTTTGGATCCCGGGGGTCGGGGCAACACCATATATTTT
CASTLDPGGRGNTIYF
>TRBJ2-3|NA|NA|TRBV6-6
TGTGCCAGCAGTTACATGAGAGATACGCAGTATTTT
CASSYMRDTQYF
>TRBJ2-7|NA|NA|TRBV5-4
TGTGCCAGCAGCCCGGCCGGACTTTACTACGAGCAGTACTTC
CASSPAGLYYEQYF